This TCR beta chain was observed in a study of T cell responses to AZD1222 COVID-19 vaccine. Study-level results: Breadth and depth of Spike-specific TCRs rose after two AZD1222 doses.

As to this clone: What it binds is unknown.

TCRdb's copy holds only in-frame clones and misses some; the assay was immunoSEQ multiplex PCR. The profile shows some 190,000 clones, around 90% of them singletons. This clonotype was obtained from an adult in good health. The sequencing used peripheral blood, collected on day 0 of AZD1222 vaccination.

The CDR3 here is CASSESGSNQPQHF. The CDR3 coding sequence is TGTGCCAGCAGTGAGTCAGGGAGCAATCAGCCCCAGCATTTT. The chain links TRBV6-1 to TRBJ1-5, with D possibly matching TRBD1 (5 bases). CDR1 is MNHNS and CDR2 is SASEGT in the germline V gene. The CDR3 spans 14 residues. V was pared by 3 bases and J by 1 base, with 7 bases between.